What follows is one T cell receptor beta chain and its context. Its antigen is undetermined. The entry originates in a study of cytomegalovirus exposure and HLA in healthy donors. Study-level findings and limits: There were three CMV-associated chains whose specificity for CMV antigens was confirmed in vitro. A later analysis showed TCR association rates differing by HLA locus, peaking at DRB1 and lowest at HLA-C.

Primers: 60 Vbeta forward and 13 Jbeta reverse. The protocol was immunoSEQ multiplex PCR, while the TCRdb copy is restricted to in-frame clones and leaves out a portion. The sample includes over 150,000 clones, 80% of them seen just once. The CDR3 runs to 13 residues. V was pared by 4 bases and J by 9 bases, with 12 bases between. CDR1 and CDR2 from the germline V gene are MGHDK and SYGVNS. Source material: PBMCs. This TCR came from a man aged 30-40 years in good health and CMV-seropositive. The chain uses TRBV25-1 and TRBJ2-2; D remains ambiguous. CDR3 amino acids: CASSGYSHWELFF. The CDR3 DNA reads TGTGCCAGCAGTGGGTACAGTCATTGGGAGCTGTTTTTT. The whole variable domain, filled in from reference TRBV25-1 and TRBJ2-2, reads EADIYQTPRYLVIGTGKKITLECSQTMGHDKMYWYQQDPGMELHLIHYSYGVNSTEKGDLSSESTVSRIRTEHFPLTLESARPSHTSQYLCASSGYSHWELFFGEGSRLTVL.